One and the same sample provided the 7 T cell receptor beta chains below, sequenced in a study of OX40 agonist ivuxolimab in advanced cancers. Generated by immunoSEQ multiplex PCR, the TCRdb table keeps only in-frame clones and is missing some. The data hold some 81,000 clones, with 86% observed a single time. The sample in question was CD4+ or CD8+ T cells sorted from blood, obtained in a trial of the OX40 agonist ivuxolimab. The receptors were gathered from an adult with an advanced solid tumor such as melanoma, head and neck, liver or kidney cancer.

The gene calls are TRBV6-5 and TRBJ2-5; D ambiguous. Between the trimmed V and J ends, which lost 0 bases and 1 base, there was a span of 6 bases. In germline, CDR1 is MNHEY, CDR2 SVGAGI. The CDR3 covers 14 residues. The CDR3 sequence: CASSYSLVQETQYF. In DNA form, the CDR3 reads TGTGCCAGCAGTTACTCGCTAGTCCAAGAGACCCAGTACTTC.

The rearrangement joins TRBV18 to TRBJ1-2; tentatively, D is TRBD1 (5 bases). V lost 2 bases to trimming and J lost 5 bases, with 18 bases between them. The CDR3 length is 16 residues. Germline CDR1 is KGHSH and CDR2 is LQKENI. CDR3 coding DNA: TGTGCCAGCTCACCATCTACAGGTTCCCACTTTTATGGCTACACCTTC. Its translation: CASSPSTGSHFYGYTF.

V and J are TRBV10-3 and TRBJ2-1; weak D call: TRBD1 (6 bases). Deletions cut 4 bases from V and 8 bases from J, with 9 bases between. The CDR3 is 12 residues long. From germline, CDR1 is ENHRY and CDR2 SYGVKD. The CDR3, as DNA: TGTGCCATCAGTGTTGAGGGGGATGAGCAGTTCTTC. The encoded protein is CAISVEGDEQFF.

This clone was observed once. The CDR3 DNA reads as TGCGCCAGCAGGTCGCTCCTGAACACTGAAGCTTTCTTT. This gives the protein CASRSLLNTEAFF. J is TRBJ1-1 and V is TRBV5-1; D gene uncertain. This CDR3 comprises 13 residues. Between the trimmed V and J ends, which lost 5 bases and 0 bases, there was a span of 8 bases. Germline assignment: CDR1 SGHRS and CDR2 YFSETQ.

The CDR3 loop is CASSLAVMNTEAFF. CDR3 nucleotide sequence: TGCGCCAGCAGCTTGGCAGTTATGAACACTGAAGCTTTCTTT. The chain links TRBV5-1 to TRBJ1-1; unclear D gene. This CDR3 contains 14 residues. Trimming shortened V by 0 bases and J by 0 bases, and 6 bases separated the two germline ends. Per germline, CDR1 SGHRS and CDR2 YFSETQ. The full variable domain, rest sourced from reference TRBV5-1 and TRBJ1-1, is KAGVTQTPRYLIKTRGQQVTLSCSPISGHRSVSWYQQTPGQGLQFLFEYFSETQRNKGNFPGRFSGRQFSNSRSEMNVSTLELGDSALYLCASSLAVMNTEAFFGQGTRLTVV.

CDR3 region: CAWSVGQPQHF. The CDR3 bases are TGTGCCTGGAGTGTGGGGCAGCCCCAGCATTTT. The V and J genes are TRBV30 and TRBJ1-5; D is uncertain. V lost 0 bases, J lost 7 bases, and 4 bases lay in between. Germline loops: CDR1 GTSNPN, CDR2 SVGIG (reference sequence). CDR3 length equals 11 residues.

This chain joins TRBV2 and TRBJ1-4; tentatively, D is TRBD1 (5 bases). Germline V CDR1 and CDR2: SNHLY, FYNNEI. This CDR3 spans 16 amino acids. The V and J ends lost 2 bases and 3 bases respectively, with 13 bases between them. DNA for the CDR3: TGTGCCAGCAGTGAATTTGGGGGGACGGCTAATGAAAAACTGTTTTTT. Translation: CASSEFGGTANEKLFF. The whole variable domain, remainder taken from reference TRBV2 and TRBJ1-4, is EPEVTQTPSHQVTQMGQEVILRCVPISNHLYFYWYRQILGQKVEFLVSFYNNEISEKSEIFDDQFSVERPDGSNFTLKIRSTKLEDSAMYFCASSEFGGTANEKLFFGSGTQLSVL.